The rows below give T cell receptor beta chains drawn from one sample of a study of long-term antiretroviral therapy in people with HIV. Produced via immunoSEQ multiplex PCR; TCRdb's table is partial and in-frame only. Here the sample spans around 20,000 clones, around 91% being singletons. This material consisted of unsorted PBMCs, taken 3 years after starting antiretroviral therapy. The receptor set was obtained from a man aged 45-65 years with HIV. The CDR3 runs from the conserved cysteine through the conserved F or W. The D gene is left open where the match is weak. For some rows the clone size is stated as once, few or many, or as a class when expanded; others skip it.

>NA|NA|TRBV10-3|TRBJ1-2
CAISVQQLGYGYTF
TGTGCCATCAGTGTTCAACAGTTGGGCTATGGCTACACCTTC
>NA|NA|TRBV6-5|TRBJ1-1
CASSYSATGNTEAFF
TGTGCCAGCAGTTACTCGGCGACAGGTAACACTGAAGCTTTCTTT
>NA|NA|TRBV7-2|TRBJ2-6
CASSLIGYGANVLTF
TGTGCCAGCAGCTTAATAGGGTACGGGGCCAACGTCCTGACTTTC
>once|NA|TRBV9|TRBJ1-2
CASMDNYGYTF
TGTGCCAGCATGGATAACTATGGCTACACCTTC
>NA|NA|TRBV5-1|TRBJ2-7
CASSLEDPPFYEQYF
TGCGCCAGCAGCTTGGAAGATCCCCCCTTCTACGAGCAGTACTTC
>NA|NA|TRBV9|TRBJ1-2
CASSVGGDYPYGYTF
TGTGCCAGCAGCGTAGGGGGGGACTATCCCTATGGCTACACCTTC
>NA|TRBD1|TRBV5-1|TRBJ1-4
CASSTGQGATNEKLFF
TGCGCCAGCAGCACGGGACAGGGAGCAACTAATGAAAAACTGTTTTTT
>NA|NA|TRBV19|TRBJ1-5
CASSIVQGQPQHF
TGTGCCAGTAGTATAGTCCAGGGTCAGCCCCAGCATTTT
>NA|NA|TRBV27|TRBJ2-7
CASSFLGEGVEQYF
TGTGCCAGCAGTTTTTTAGGGGAGGGGGTCGAGCAGTACTTC
>NA|NA|TRBV27|TRBJ2-1
CASSLDWRVAYNEQFF
TGTGCCAGCAGTTTAGATTGGCGGGTAGCCTACAATGAGCAGTTCTTC
>NA|NA|TRBV7-2|TRBJ2-3
CASNYNTDTQYF
TGTGCCAGCAACTATAACACAGATACGCAGTATTTT